The 29 T cell receptor beta chains below all came from one sample that was sequenced in a study of neurological immune-mediated disorders. Each CDR3 protein is one row after TCRdb ran MiXCR on the 5' RACE reads. The table includes 50,000 to 55,000 distinct CDR3 sequences, 9% to 12% detected once. The sequenced material came from PBMCs. Receptors originate from a man between 65 and 85 years old with HTLV-1-associated myelopathy (HAM/TSP).

This clonotype was observed at least ten times. The chain combines TRBV3-1 with TRBJ1-6; no clear D. Between the trimmed V and J ends, which lost 1 base and 5 bases, there was a span of 9 bases. Germline V gene data show CDR1 as LGHDT and CDR2 as YNNKEL (reference sequence). The CDR3 is made up of 15 amino acids. DNA for the CDR3: TGTGCCAGCAGCCAAGTTTCACAGCATAATTCACCCCTCCACTTT. Protein product: CASSQVSQHNSPLHF.

The V call is TRBV4-3, the J call TRBJ2-2; no definite D call. Germline V gives CDR1 LGHNA, CDR2 YSLEER. The V end was cut by 1 base, the J end by 7 bases, with 10 bases between. CDR3 length equals 14 residues. Here the CDR3 DNA reads TGCGCCAGCAGCCAAGTGCGGATGGTCGGGGAGCTGTTTTTT. Encoded protein: CASSQVRMVGELFF.

The rearrangement links TRBV11-2 to TRBJ1-2, with 8 bases identical to TRBD1. Germline trimming cut 4 bases from V and 3 bases from J; bases unmatched to any gene: 7. From germline, CDR1 is SGHAT and CDR2 FQNNGV. The CDR3 is 15 residues long. CDR3 sequence: CASSSILQGDYGYTF. The CDR3 DNA reads TGTGCCAGCAGCTCGATCCTACAGGGGGACTATGGCTACACCTTC.

This clonotype has at least ten counts. The CDR3: CASSSGVGSRAGELFF. The CDR3 coding sequence is TGTGCCAGCAGCTCGGGGGTCGGGAGTAGGGCCGGGGAGCTGTTTTTT. The chain uses TRBV7-8 and TRBJ2-2; D may be TRBD2 (6 bases). CDR1 SGHVS and CDR2 FQNEAQ come from the germline V gene. The CDR3 is 16 residues long. V shed 4 bases and J shed 6 bases, with 18 bases lying between them.

This clonotype was picked up many times. V is TRBV29-1 and J is TRBJ2-3, with D perhaps TRBD2 (6 bases). Germline V gene data show CDR1 as SQVTM and CDR2 as ANQGSEA. The CDR3 consists of 14 residues. Trimming cost V 8 bases and J 4 bases, with 19 bases left between them. The CDR3 region is CSLKRGIGADTQYF. The DNA of the CDR3 is TGCAGCCTCAAACGGGGGATCGGCGCAGATACGCAGTATTTT.

The rearrangement uses TRBV28 and TRBJ2-2, with unresolved D. The V gene lost 5 bases and the J gene lost 9 bases, with 10 bases spanning the gap. Germline V gene data show CDR1 as MDHEN and CDR2 as SYDVKM. CDR3 length: 12 amino acids. The CDR3 DNA follows: TGTGCCAGCAGTGCTTTAACTTGGGAGCTGTTTTTT. Amino acid sequence: CASSALTWELFF. The variable domain in full, with the rest retrieved from reference TRBV28 and TRBJ2-2, is DVKVTQSSRYLVKRTGEKVFLECVQDMDHENMFWYRQDPGLGLRLIYFSYDVKMKEKGDIPEGYSVSREKKERFSLILESASTNQTSMYLCASSALTWELFFGEGSRLTVL.

This clonotype was seen many times. The chain is built from TRBV18 and TRBJ2-7; 10 bases align to TRBD2. There are 14 residues in the CDR3. The junction had 4 bases not matched to a gene; V was cut back by 4 bases and J by 4 bases. CDR1 and CDR2 from the germline V gene are KGHSH and LQKENI. CDR3 loop: CASSQSGGAYEQYF. CDR3 sequence (DNA): TGTGCCAGCTCACAGAGCGGGGGGGCGTACGAGCAGTACTTC.

This clonotype has a count of ten or more. The chain recombines TRBV7-9 with TRBJ2-5; D is uncertain. Looked up from germline, CDR1 is SEHNR and CDR2 is FQNEAQ (reference sequence). The CDR3 totals 12 residues. The V and J ends lost 2 bases and 5 bases respectively, with 6 bases between them. DNA of the CDR3: TGTGCCAGCAGCTTATTCTTTGAGACCCAGTACTTC. Encoded protein: CASSLFFETQYF.

This clonotype came up a few times. A much larger clone differs from this one at a single base, so this may be a read error. The V gene is TRBV4-1, the J gene TRBJ1-1; no firm D call. Trimming left V 0 bases short and J 11 bases short, with 13 bases between. The CDR3 consists of 13 residues. CDR1 and CDR2 from the germline V gene are MGHRA and YSYEKL. The CDR3 loop reads CASSQDLGRCAFF. The CDR3 DNA reads as TGCGCCAGCAGCCAAGATCTTGGAAGGTGCGCTTTCTTT.

There are many counts of this clonotype. The chain has TRBV5-1 and TRBJ1-2; D gene uncertain. V lost 7 bases to trimming and J lost 6 bases, with 19 bases between them. The CDR3 is 14 amino acids. Germline-derived CDR1 and CDR2 are SGHRS and YFSETQ. DNA of the CDR3: TGCGCCAGCGCCCTATCTATGGGCGTGGATGGCTACACCTTC. This codes for CASALSMGVDGYTF.

The chain carries TRBV13 and TRBJ2-3; TRBD1 or TRBD2 may be the D gene (5 bases each). From germline, CDR1 is PRHDT and CDR2 FYEKMQ (reference sequence). CDR3 length: 11 amino acids. Trimming stripped 8 bases from V and 8 bases from J, with 11 bases between. CDR3 sequence: CASLGAFTQYF. The CDR3, as DNA: TGTGCCAGCCTCGGGGCGTTTACGCAGTATTTT.

This clonotype was seen repeatedly, ten times or more. The chain joins TRBV7-2 to TRBJ2-5, with 10 bases lining up with TRBD2. Per germline, CDR1 SGHTA and CDR2 FQGNSA. The V and J ends lost 2 bases and 2 bases, in that order; junction bases with no gene match: 2. The CDR3 loop spans 15 amino acids. CDR3 bases: TGTGCCAGCAGCTTAATGGGACTAGCGCAAGAGACCCAGTACTTC. Protein: CASSLMGLAQETQYF.

The table lists this clonotype with many counts. The CDR3, as DNA: TGTGCCAGCAGCTTAGTTAGGGAGATGAGTGAAAAACTGTTTTTT. This encodes CASSLVREMSEKLFF. The chain recombines TRBV11-2 with TRBJ1-4; D gene ambiguous. Between the trimmed V and J ends, which lost 1 base and 7 bases, there was a span of 13 bases. The CDR3 consists of 15 residues. Looked up from germline, CDR1 is SGHAT and CDR2 is FQNNGV.

This clonotype was seen at least ten times. The chain combines TRBV7-3 with TRBJ2-3; TRBD2 aligns across 8 bases. V lost 5 bases, J lost 3 bases, and 10 bases stayed unmatched. CDR1 SGHTA and CDR2 FQGTGA come from the germline V gene. The CDR3 spans 16 residues. CDR3 bases: TGTGCCAGCAGCCCTGTTAGCGGGAAGAGGACAGATACGCAGTATTTT. Its translation: CASSPVSGKRTDTQYF.

This clonotype was observed many times. The chain couples TRBV7-8 to TRBJ2-1; 8 bases agree with TRBD1. CDR3 length: 15 residues. Per the germline V gene, CDR1 is SGHVS and CDR2 is FQNEAQ. The ends lost 4 bases at V and 5 bases at J; junction bases unmatched: 7. The CDR3 reads CASSSPYRGNNEQFF. The CDR3 DNA follows: TGTGCCAGCAGCTCCCCTTACAGGGGGAACAATGAGCAGTTCTTC.

This clonotype was counted ten times or more. The chain employs TRBV20-1 and TRBJ2-7; D is ambiguous. The germline V gene has CDR1 DFQATT and CDR2 SNEGSKA (reference sequence). CDR3 length: 16 amino acids. Deletions cut 0 bases from V and 6 bases from J, with 21 bases between. This chain's CDR3 is CSARESWIRTSAEQYF. CDR3 nucleotides: TGCAGTGCTAGAGAGTCGTGGATTCGGACCTCCGCCGAGCAGTACTTC.

This clonotype was detected many times. The rearrangement uses TRBV4-1 and TRBJ2-1; 8 bases map to TRBD2. CDR1 is MGHRA, CDR2 YSYEKL, per germline. The CDR3 extends over 14 amino acids. J was trimmed by 7 bases and V by 4 bases; bases with no gene match: 6. The CDR3 DNA reads TGCGCCAGCAGCCTACCGGGGGGGATAAATGAGCAGTTCTTC. Translating it yields CASSLPGGINEQFF.

This clonotype was counted at least ten times. This rearrangement joins TRBV20-1 to TRBJ2-5; D is uncertain. V lost 6 bases and J 5 bases, leaving 13 bases between the germline ends. CDR1 and CDR2 from the germline V gene are DFQATT and SNEGSKA (reference sequence). This CDR3 spans 12 amino acids. The CDR3, as DNA: TGCAGTGCCCCAGGAGCTTGGGAGACCCAGTACTTC. Translation: CSAPGAWETQYF.

This clonotype was counted ten times or more. V is TRBV6-5 and J is TRBJ1-2; TRBD1 matches 8 bases. Germline V CDR1 and CDR2: MNHEY, SVGAGI. Trimming removed 5 bases from V and 8 bases from J; junction bases left unmatched: 7. The CDR3 is made up of 13 amino acids. The CDR3 loop is CASSRTGTAGYTF. Written as DNA, the CDR3 is TGTGCCAGCAGTCGGACAGGGACAGCGGGCTACACCTTC.

This clonotype occurred many times. V gene TRBV7-8 combines with J gene TRBJ2-7; D not certain. CDR3 length: 14 residues. Trimming left V 1 base short and J 2 bases short, with 9 bases between. Germline assignment: CDR1 SGHVS and CDR2 FQNEAQ. For the CDR3, the DNA is TGTGCCAGCAGCTTAGGGGATGCCCCCTACGAGCAGTACTTC. Its protein is CASSLGDAPYEQYF.

This clonotype occurred many times. The chain recombines TRBV20-1 with TRBJ1-6, with 7 bases matching TRBD1. The CDR3 length is 13 residues. V shed 5 bases, J shed 9 bases, and the junction held 7 bases outside the gene matches. The germline V gene has CDR1 DFQATT and CDR2 SNEGSKA (reference sequence). This chain's CDR3 is CSAHRGLRSPLHF. CDR3 nucleotides: TGCAGTGCTCACAGGGGACTACGTTCACCCCTCCACTTT.

In its sample, this clonotype was seen many times. The V and J genes are TRBV12-3 or TRBV12-4 and TRBJ2-2; D unclear. The CDR3 is 12 amino acids. The V end was cut by 10 bases, the J end by 1 base, with 7 bases between. CDR3 protein: CANLENTGELFF. The CDR3 bases are TGTGCCAACTTGGAGAACACCGGGGAGCTGTTTTTT.

This clonotype showed up many times. The rearrangement uses TRBV6-1 and TRBJ2-7; TRBD1 agrees at 7 bases. CDR1 MNHNS and CDR2 SASEGT come from the germline V gene. V shed 6 bases and J 8 bases; nucleotides not matched to a gene: 10. The CDR3 spans 13 residues. The CDR3 protein is CASSAVERGQQYF. The CDR3 bases are TGTGCCAGCAGCGCAGTAGAAAGGGGGCAGCAGTACTTC.

V and J are TRBV6-1 and TRBJ2-2; D may be TRBD1 (5 bases). CDR1 is MNHNS, CDR2 SASEGT, per germline. The V gene lost 2 bases and the J gene lost 0 bases, with 7 bases spanning the gap. CDR3 length equals 15 residues. Here the CDR3 DNA reads TGTGCCAGCAGTGAATGGGGCGCGAACACCGGGGAGCTGTTTTTT. As protein: CASSEWGANTGELFF.

This clonotype occurred many times. V usage is TRBV5-4 and J usage is TRBJ2-3; D is possibly TRBD1 or TRBD2 (6 bases each). V lost 7 bases and J 1 base, leaving 10 bases between the germline ends. The CDR3 has 13 residues. From germline, CDR1 is SGHNT and CDR2 YYREEE (reference sequence). This chain's CDR3 is CASWRGGTDTQYF. Written as DNA, the CDR3 is TGTGCCAGCTGGAGGGGGGGCACAGATACGCAGTATTTT.

This clonotype was seen at least ten times. The V call is TRBV9, the J call TRBJ2-3; 7 nucleotides line up with TRBD1. Germline CDR1 and CDR2: SGDLS and YYNGEE. V shed 2 bases, J shed 5 bases, and the junction held 8 bases outside the gene matches. This CDR3 has 15 amino acids. CDR3 residues: CASSVTGNFRDTQYF. The CDR3 DNA sequence: TGTGCCAGCAGCGTGACAGGGAATTTCAGAGATACGCAGTATTTT.

This clonotype came up a few times. The chain uses TRBV6-5 and TRBJ2-5, with 14 bases fitting TRBD2. The germline V gene encodes CDR1 MNHEY and CDR2 SVGAGI. The length of the CDR3 is 17 residues. The trim removed 4 bases at V and 4 bases at J, leaving 8 bases unmatched. CDR3 residues: CASSLGLAGGNGETQYF. The CDR3 coding sequence is TGTGCCAGCAGTTTAGGACTAGCGGGAGGAAACGGAGAGACCCAGTACTTC.

There are many counts of this clonotype. This sequence joins TRBV7-9 and TRBJ2-1, with 14 bases identical to TRBD2. The J segment lost 8 bases and the V segment lost 4 bases, leaving 7 bases of the junction unmatched. The CDR3 covers 16 residues. Per germline, CDR1 SEHNR and CDR2 FQNEAQ (reference sequence). In DNA, the CDR3 is TGTGCCAGCAGCTACCGACTAGCGGGAGGGAAAGATGAGCAGTTCTTC. It specifies CASSYRLAGGKDEQFF.

This clonotype was found many times. The gene calls are TRBV6-5 and TRBJ2-7; possibly TRBD2 for D (6 bases). Germline CDR1 and CDR2: MNHEY and SVGAGI. Trimming took off 6 bases at V and 3 bases at J, with 9 bases between the two ends. This CDR3 is 12 amino acids long. CDR3 residues: CASSTGGYEQYF. CDR3 sequence (DNA): TGTGCCAGCAGCACCGGGGGCTACGAGCAGTACTTC.